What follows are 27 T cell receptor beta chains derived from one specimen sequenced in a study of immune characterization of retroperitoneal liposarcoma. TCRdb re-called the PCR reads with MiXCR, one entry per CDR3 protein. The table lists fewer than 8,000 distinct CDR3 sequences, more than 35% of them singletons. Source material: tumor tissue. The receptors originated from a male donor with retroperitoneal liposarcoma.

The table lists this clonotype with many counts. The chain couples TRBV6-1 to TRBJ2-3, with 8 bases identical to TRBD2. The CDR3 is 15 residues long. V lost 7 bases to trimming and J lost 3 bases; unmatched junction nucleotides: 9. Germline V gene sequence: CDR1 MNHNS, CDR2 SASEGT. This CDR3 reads CASTKTSAITDTQYF. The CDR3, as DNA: TGTGCCAGCACCAAGACTAGCGCGATTACAGATACGCAGTATTTT.

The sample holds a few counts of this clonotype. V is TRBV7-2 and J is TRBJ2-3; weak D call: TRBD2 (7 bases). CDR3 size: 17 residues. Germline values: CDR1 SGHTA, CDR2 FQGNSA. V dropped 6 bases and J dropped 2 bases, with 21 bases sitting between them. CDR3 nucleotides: TGTGCCAGCAGTGGACAGTGGCGGGGGCCTCACACAGATACGCAGTATTTT. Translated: CASSGQWRGPHTDTQYF.

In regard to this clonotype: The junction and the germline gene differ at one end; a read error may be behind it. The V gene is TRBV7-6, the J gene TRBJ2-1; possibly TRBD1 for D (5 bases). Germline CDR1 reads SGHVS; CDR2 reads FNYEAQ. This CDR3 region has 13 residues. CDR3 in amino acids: CASSLDGQETQFF. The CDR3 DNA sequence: TGTGCTAGCAGTCTGGACGGACAAGAGACCCAGTTCTTC.

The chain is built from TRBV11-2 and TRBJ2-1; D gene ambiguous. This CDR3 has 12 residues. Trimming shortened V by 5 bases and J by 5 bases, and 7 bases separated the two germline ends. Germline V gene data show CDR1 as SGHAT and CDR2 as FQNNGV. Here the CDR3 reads CASSPRHNEQFF. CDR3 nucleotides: TGTGCCAGCAGCCCCAGGCACAATGAGCAGTTCTTC.

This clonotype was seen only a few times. In nucleotides, the CDR3 is TGTGCCAGCAGTCGCATCTACGAGCAGTACTTC. Encoded protein: CASSRIYEQYF. The chain is built from TRBV6-1 and TRBJ2-1; no clear D gene. The J call may be wrong; the DNA end is better matched by TRBJ2-7. In germline, CDR1 is MNHNS, CDR2 SASEGT. The CDR3 loop spans 11 amino acids.

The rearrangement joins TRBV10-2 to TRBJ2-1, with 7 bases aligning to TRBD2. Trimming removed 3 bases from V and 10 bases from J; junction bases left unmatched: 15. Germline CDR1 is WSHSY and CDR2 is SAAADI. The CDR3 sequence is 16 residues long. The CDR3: CASSESSGLIGSEQFF. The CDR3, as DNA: TGCGCCAGCAGTGAAAGTAGCGGGCTTATAGGCTCCGAGCAGTTCTTC.

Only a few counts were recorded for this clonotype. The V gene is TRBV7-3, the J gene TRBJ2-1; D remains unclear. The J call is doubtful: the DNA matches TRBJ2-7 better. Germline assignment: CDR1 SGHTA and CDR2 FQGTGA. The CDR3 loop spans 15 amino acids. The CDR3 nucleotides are TGTGCCAGCAGCTTACTTGGACCCTCGAACAATGAGCAGTACTTC. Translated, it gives CASSLLGPSNNEQYF.

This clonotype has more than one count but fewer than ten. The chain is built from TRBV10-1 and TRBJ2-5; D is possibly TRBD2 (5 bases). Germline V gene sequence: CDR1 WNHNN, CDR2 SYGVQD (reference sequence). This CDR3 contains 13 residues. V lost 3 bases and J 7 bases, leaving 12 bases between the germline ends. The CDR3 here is CASSEDRAGTQYF. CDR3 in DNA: TGCGCCAGCAGTGAAGACCGGGCGGGGACCCAGTACTTC.

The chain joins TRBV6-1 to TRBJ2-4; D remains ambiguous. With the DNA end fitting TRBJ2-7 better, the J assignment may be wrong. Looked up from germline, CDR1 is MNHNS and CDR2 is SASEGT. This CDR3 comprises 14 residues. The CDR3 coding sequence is TGTGCCAGCAGTGACGCAGCTTATCTCTACGAGCAGTACTTC. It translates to CASSDAAYLYEQYF.

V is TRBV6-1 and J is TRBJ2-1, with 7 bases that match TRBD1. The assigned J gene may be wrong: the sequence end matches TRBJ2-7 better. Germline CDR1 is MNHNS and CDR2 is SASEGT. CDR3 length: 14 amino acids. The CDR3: CASRGQAMVSEQYF. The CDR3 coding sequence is TGTGCCAGCAGAGGACAGGCAATGGTCTCCGAGCAGTACTTC.

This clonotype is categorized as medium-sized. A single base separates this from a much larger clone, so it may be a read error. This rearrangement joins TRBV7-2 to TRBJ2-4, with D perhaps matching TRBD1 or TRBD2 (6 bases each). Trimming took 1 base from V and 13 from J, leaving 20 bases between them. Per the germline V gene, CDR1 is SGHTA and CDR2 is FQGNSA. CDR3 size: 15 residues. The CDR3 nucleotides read TGTGCCAGCAGCTTAGACGGGGGCCTGTACAATGAGCAGTACTTC. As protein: CASSLDGGLYNEQYF.

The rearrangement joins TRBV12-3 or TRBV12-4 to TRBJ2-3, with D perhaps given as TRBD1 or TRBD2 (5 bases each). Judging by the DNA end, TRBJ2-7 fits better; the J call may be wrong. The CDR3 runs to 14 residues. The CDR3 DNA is TGTGCCAGCAGTAATCGGGACCGTGGTTACGAGCAGTACTTC. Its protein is CASSNRDRGYEQYF.

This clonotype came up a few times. Here the CDR3 DNA reads TGTGCCAGCACCCAATTTAGCGGGAGCCACAATGAGCAGTTCTTC. This codes for CASTQFSGSHNEQFF. The V gene is TRBV6-1, the J gene TRBJ2-1; TRBD2 matches 9 bases. V shed 7 bases and J 5 bases; nucleotides not matched to a gene: 9. The CDR3 is made up of 15 amino acids. CDR1 MNHNS and CDR2 SASEGT come from the germline V gene.

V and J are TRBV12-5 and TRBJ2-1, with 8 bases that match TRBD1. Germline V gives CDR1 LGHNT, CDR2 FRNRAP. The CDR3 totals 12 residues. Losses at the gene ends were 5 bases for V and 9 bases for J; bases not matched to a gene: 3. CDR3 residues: CASGQGAGEQFF. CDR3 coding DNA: TGTGCTAGTGGTCAGGGGGCAGGTGAGCAGTTCTTC.

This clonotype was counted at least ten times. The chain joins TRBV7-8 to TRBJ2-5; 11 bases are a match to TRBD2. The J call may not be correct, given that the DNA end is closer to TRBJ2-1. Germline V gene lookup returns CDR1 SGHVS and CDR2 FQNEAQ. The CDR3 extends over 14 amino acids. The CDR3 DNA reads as TGTGCCAGCAGCGCTAGCGGGGGGCTTGAGACCCAGTTCTTC. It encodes CASSASGGLETQFF.

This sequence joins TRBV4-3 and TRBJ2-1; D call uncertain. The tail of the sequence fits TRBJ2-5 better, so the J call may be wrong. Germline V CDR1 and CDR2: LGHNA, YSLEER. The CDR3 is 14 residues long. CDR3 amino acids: CASSPRVGLETQYF. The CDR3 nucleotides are TGCGCCAGCAGCCCTAGAGTAGGGTTGGAGACCCAGTACTTC.

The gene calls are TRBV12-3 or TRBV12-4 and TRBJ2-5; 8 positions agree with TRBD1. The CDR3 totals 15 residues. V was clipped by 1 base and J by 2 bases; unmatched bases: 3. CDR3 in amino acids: CASSLGQGIQETQYF. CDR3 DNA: TGTGCCAGCAGTTTAGGACAGGGGATTCAAGAGACCCAGTACTTC.

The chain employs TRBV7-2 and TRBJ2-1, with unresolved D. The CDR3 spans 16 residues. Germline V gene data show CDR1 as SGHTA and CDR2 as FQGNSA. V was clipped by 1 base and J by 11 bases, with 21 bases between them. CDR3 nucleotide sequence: TGTGCCAGCAGCTTAGTCCCAGCTGGGTCGGTCGGTAAGCAGTTCTTC. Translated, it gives CASSLVPAGSVGKQFF.

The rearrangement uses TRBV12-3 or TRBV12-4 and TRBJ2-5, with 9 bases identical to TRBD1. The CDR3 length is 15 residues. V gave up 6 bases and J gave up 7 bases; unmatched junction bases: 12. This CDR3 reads CASRPGQGLASTQYF. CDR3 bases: TGTGCCAGCAGGCCGGGACAGGGTTTAGCTTCGACCCAGTACTTC.

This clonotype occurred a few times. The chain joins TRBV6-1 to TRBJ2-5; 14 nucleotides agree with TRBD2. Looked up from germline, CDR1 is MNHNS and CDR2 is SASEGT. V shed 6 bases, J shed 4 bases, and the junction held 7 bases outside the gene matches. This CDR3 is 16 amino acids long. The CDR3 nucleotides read TGTGCCAGCAGGCCGGGACTAGCGGGAGTAGGAGAGACCCAGTACTTC. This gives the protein CASRPGLAGVGETQYF.

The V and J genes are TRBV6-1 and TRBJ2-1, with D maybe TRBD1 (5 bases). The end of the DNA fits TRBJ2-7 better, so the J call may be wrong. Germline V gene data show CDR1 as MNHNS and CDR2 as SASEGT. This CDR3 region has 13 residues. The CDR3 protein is CASTFDRHSEQYF. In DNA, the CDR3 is TGTGCCAGCACCTTTGACAGACATTCCGAGCAGTACTTC.

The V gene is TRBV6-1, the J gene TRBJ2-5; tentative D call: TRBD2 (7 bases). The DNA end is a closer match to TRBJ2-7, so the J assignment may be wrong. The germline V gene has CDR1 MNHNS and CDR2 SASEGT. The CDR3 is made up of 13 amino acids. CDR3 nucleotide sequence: TGTGCCACCTCCAGTGGGGGGGCATACGAGCAGTACTTC. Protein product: CATSSGGAYEQYF.

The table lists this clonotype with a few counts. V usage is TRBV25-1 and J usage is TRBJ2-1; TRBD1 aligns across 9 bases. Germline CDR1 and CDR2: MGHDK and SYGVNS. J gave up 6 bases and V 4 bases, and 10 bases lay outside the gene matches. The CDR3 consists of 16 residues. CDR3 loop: CASSALDRGGGNEQFF. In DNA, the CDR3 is TGTGCCAGCAGTGCGTTAGACAGGGGGGGCGGCAATGAGCAGTTCTTC.

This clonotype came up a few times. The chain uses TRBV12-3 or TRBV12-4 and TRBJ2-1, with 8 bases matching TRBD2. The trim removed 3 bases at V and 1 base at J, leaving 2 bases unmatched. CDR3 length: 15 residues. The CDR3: CASSLGGGSYNEQFF. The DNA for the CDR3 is TGTGCCAGCAGTTTGGGCGGGGGGTCCTACAATGAGCAGTTCTTC.

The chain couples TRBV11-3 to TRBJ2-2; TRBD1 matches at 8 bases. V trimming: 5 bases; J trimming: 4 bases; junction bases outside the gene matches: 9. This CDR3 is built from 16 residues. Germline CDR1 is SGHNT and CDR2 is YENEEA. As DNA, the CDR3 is TGTGCCAGCAGCGGCCGGGACAGGAAGGGCACCGGGGAGCTGTTTTTT. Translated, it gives CASSGRDRKGTGELFF.

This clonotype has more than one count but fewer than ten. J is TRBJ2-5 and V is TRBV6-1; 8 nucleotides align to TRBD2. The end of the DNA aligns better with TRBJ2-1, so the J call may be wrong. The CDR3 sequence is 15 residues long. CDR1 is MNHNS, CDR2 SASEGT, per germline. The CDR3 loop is CASSALAGPQETQFF. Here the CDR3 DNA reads TGTGCCAGCAGTGCCCTAGCGGGTCCTCAAGAGACCCAGTTCTTC.

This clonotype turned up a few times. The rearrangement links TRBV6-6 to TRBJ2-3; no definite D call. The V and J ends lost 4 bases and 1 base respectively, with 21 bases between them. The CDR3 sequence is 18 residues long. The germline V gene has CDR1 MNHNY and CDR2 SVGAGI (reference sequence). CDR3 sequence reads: CASSSYLYVGRGTDTQYF. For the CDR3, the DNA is TGTGCCAGCAGTTCCTATTTGTATGTCGGCCGCGGCACAGATACGCAGTATTTT.